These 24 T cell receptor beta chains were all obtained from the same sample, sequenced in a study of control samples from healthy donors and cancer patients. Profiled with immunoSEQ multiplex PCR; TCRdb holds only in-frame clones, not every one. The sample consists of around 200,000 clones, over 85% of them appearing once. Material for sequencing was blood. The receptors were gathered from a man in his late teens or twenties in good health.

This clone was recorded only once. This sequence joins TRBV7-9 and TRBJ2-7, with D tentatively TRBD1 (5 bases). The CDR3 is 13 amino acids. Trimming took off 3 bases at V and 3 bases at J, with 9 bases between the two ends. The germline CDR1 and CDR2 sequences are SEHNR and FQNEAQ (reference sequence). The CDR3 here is CASSLGPGYEQYF. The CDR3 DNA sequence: TGTGCCAGCAGCTTGGGGCCAGGCTACGAGCAGTACTTC.

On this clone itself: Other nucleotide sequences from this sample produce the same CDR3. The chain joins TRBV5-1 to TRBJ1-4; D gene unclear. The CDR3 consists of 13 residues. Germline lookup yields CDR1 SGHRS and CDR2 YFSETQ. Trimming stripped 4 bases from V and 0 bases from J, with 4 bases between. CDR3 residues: CASSGATNEKLFF. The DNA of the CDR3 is TGCGCCAGCAGCGGTGCAACTAATGAAAAACTGTTTTTT.

CDR3 bases: TGCGCCAGCAGTGGGCCGATAAAAGGGACGGCCGGGGAGACAGATACGCAGTATTTT. Amino acids: CASSGPIKGTAGETDTQYF. The chain employs TRBV10-1 and TRBJ2-3, with D perhaps TRBD1 or TRBD2 (5 bases each). With 4 bases removed from V and 3 bases from J, the gap between germline ends came to 26 bases. The CDR3 is made up of 19 amino acids. Germline-derived CDR1 and CDR2 are WNHNN and SYGVQD (reference sequence).

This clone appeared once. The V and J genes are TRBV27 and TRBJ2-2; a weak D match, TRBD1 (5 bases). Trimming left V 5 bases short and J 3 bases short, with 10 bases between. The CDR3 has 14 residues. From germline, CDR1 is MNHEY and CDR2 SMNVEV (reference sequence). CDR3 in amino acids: CASSPDTYTGELFF. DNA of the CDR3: TGTGCCAGCAGTCCGGACACCTACACCGGGGAGCTGTTTTTT.

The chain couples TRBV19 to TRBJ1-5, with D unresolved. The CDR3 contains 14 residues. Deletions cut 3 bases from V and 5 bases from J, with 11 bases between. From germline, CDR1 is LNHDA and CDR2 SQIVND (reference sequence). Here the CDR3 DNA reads TGTGCCAGTAGTATTACTGAGGCCCATCAGCCCCAGCATTTT. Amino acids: CASSITEAHQPQHF.

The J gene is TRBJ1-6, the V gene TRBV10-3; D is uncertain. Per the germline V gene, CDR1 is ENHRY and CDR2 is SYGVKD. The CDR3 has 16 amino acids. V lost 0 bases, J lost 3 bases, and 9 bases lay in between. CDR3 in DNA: TGTGCCATCAGTGAGTCGGGCAGCCTCTATAATTCACCCCTCCACTTT. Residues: CAISESGSLYNSPLHF.

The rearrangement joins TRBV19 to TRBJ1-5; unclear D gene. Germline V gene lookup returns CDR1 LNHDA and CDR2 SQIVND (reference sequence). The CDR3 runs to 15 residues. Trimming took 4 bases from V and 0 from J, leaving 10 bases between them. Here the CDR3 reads CASSTGRISNQPQHF. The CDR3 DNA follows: TGTGCCAGTAGTACCGGACGGATTAGCAATCAGCCCCAGCATTTT.

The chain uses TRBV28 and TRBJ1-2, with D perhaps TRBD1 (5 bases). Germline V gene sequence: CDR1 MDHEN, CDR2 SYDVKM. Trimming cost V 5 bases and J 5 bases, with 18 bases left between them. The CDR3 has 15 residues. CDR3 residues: CASSPQSLPGYGYTF. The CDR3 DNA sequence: TGTGCCAGCAGTCCGCAGTCCCTCCCAGGGTATGGCTACACCTTC.

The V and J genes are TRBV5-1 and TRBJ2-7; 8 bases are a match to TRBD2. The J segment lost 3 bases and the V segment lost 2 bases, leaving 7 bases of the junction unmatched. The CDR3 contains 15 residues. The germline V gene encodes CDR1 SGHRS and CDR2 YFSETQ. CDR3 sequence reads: CASSLGLAGRYEQYF. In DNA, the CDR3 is TGCGCCAGCAGCTTAGGGCTAGCGGGTCGCTACGAGCAGTACTTC.

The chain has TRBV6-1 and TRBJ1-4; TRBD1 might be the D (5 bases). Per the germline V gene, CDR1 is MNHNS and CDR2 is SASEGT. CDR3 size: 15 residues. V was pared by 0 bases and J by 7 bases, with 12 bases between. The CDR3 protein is CASSEAPTRGEKLFF. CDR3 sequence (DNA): TGTGCCAGCAGTGAAGCGCCGACGAGGGGTGAAAAACTGTTTTTT.

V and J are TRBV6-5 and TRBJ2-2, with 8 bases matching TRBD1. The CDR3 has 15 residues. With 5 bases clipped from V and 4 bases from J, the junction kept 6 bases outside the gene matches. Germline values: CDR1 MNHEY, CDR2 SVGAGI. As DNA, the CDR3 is TGTGCCAGCAGTCGACAGGGGAAGGGCACCGGGGAGCTGTTTTTT. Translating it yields CASSRQGKGTGELFF.

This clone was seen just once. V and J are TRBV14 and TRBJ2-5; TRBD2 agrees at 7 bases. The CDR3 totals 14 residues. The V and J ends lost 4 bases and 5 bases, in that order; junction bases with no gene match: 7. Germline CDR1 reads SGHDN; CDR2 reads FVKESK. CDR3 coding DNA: TGTGCCAGCAGCCCCCGGGGGGTCATGGAGACCCAGTACTTC. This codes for CASSPRGVMETQYF.

The CDR3 DNA reads TGCAGTGCTAGTCCCCAGCTCTCTGGAAACACCATATATTTT. Translation: CSASPQLSGNTIYF. The J gene is TRBJ1-3, the V gene TRBV20-1; D unresolved. The CDR3 covers 14 residues. Trimming shortened V by 3 bases and J by 0 bases, and 9 bases separated the two germline ends. Germline CDR1 and CDR2: DFQATT and SNEGSKA (reference sequence).

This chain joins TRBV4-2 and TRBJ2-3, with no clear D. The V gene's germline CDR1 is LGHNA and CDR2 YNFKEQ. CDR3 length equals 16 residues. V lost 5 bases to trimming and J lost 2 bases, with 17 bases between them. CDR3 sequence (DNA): TGTGCCAGCAGCAAATTGACCTCCGCTACCACAGATACGCAGTATTTT. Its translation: CASSKLTSATTDTQYF.

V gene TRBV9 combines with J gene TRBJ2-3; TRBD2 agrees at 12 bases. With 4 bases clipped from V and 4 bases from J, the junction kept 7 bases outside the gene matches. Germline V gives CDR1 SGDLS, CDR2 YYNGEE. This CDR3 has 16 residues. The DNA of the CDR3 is TGTGCCAGCAGCCCCCGGACTAGCGGGGTGTCAGATACGCAGTATTTT. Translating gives CASSPRTSGVSDTQYF.

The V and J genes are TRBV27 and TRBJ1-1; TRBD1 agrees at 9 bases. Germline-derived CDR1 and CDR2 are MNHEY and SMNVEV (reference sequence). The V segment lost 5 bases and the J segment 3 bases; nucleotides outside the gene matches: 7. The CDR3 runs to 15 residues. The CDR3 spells CASSPRTGAYTEAFF. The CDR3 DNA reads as TGTGCCAGCAGTCCCCGGACAGGGGCGTACACTGAAGCTTTCTTT.

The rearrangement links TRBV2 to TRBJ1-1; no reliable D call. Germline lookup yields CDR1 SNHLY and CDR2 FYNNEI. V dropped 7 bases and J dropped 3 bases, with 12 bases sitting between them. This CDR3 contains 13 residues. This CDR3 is CASNLKGYTEAFF. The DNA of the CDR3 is TGTGCCAGCAACTTGAAAGGGTACACTGAAGCTTTCTTT.

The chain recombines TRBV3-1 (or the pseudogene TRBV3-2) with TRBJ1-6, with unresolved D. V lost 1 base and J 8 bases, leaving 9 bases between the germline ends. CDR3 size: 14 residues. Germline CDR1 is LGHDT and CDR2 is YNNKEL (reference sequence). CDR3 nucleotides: TGTGCCAGCAGCCAAGCCGGAGGATATTCACCCCTCCACTTT. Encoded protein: CASSQAGGYSPLHF.

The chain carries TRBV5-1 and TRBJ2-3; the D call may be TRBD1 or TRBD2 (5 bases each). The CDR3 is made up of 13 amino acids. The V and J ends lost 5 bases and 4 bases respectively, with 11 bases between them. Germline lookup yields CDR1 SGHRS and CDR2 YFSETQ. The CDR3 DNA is TGCGCCAGCAGTCGAGGGGTTTCAGATACGCAGTATTTT. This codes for CASSRGVSDTQYF.

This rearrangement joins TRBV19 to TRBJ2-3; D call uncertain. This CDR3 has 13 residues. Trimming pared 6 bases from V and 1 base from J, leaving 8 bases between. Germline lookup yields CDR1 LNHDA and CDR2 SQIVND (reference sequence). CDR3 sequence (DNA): TGTGCCAGTAGCTTCCAGGGCACAGATACGCAGTATTTT. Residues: CASSFQGTDTQYF.

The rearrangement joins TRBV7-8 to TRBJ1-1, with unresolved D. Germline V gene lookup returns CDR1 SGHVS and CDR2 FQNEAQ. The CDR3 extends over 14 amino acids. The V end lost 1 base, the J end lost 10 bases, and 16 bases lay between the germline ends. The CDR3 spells CASSLGSPPVGAFF. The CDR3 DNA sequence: TGTGCCAGCAGCTTAGGCTCCCCTCCGGTAGGAGCTTTCTTT.

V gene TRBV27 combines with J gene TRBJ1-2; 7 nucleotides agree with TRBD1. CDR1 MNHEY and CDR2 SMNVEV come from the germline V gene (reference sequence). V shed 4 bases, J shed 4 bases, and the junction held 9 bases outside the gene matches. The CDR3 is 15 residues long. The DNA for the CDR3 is TGTGCCAGCAGTTCAAAAGGGGGACAGTCCTATGGCTACACCTTC. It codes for CASSSKGGQSYGYTF.

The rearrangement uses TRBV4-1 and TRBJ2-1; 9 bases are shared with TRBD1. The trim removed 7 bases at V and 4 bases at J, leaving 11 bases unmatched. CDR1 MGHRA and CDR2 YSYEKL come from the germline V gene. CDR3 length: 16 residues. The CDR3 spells CASKKFQGQGYNEQFF. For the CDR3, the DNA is TGCGCCAGCAAAAAATTTCAAGGACAGGGGTACAATGAGCAGTTCTTC.

CDR3 in DNA: TGTGCCAGCCTCCGCCCAGGGGGATCTGGAAACACCATATATTTT. Encoded protein: CASLRPGGSGNTIYF. The chain combines TRBV28 with TRBJ1-3, with 7 bases identical to TRBD1. Germline V gene lookup returns CDR1 MDHEN and CDR2 SYDVKM. The CDR3 sequence is 15 residues long. J gave up 1 base and V 8 bases, and 8 bases lay outside the gene matches.